The present T cell receptor (beta chain) was sequenced within a study of T cells in Graves' hyperthyroidism and ophthalmopathy. General study points: Ophthalmopathy, as predicted by the model, came a median roughly 6.5 months after the prediction. Most clonotypes that expanded in the thyroid above 0.001 also showed up in blood.

The V and J ends lost 5 bases and 4 bases respectively, with 12 bases between them. The CDR3 has 14 amino acids. This clonotype was found many times. As yet, its antigen is unknown. Researchers amplified the TCR beta CDR3 regions from RNA transcripts. The HTBI primer set served for first-round RT-PCR of the TCR CDR3. TCRdb reanalysed the multiplex PCR reads using MiXCR and keeps one entry per CDR3 protein. The data hold about 610,000 distinct CDR3 sequences, with under 15% observed a single time. PBMCs stemmed from around 9.3 ml fresh peripheral blood. The specimen sequenced was blood. This TCR was sampled from a middle-aged woman with Graves' ophthalmopathy. The J gene is TRBJ1-5, the V gene TRBV12-3 or TRBV12-4; tentative D call: TRBD1 (6 bases). The CDR3 DNA is TGTGCCAGCAGTACGACAGGCTTAAATCAGCCCCAGCATTTT. Its protein is CASSTTGLNQPQHF.